These 20 T cell receptor beta chains were sequenced from one sample in a study of T-cell reconstitution after alpha-beta-depleted transplantation in children. This sample's TCRbeta library carried unique molecular identifier barcodes. Via MiXCR, TCRdb re-called the PCR reads, giving one row per CDR3 protein. The top ten hold 4.5% of the sample, which has 200,000 or so distinct CDR3 sequences, 5.5% to 7% seen once. The sample consisted of PBMCs, taken before TCRalphabeta/CD19-depleted stem cell transplant. The receptors come from a girl under three years old with combined immunodeficiency, due to receive a stem cell transplant.

V gene TRBV20-1 combines with J gene TRBJ2-1; TRBD2 matches at 15 bases. This CDR3 is built from 18 residues. Germline V CDR1 and CDR2: DFQATT, SNEGSKA (reference sequence). V dropped 6 bases and J dropped 7; count of bases not matched to a gene: 16. DNA of the CDR3: TGCAGTGCAGTCGAAGGACTAGCGGGAGGGCCCCTATGGAATGAGCAGTTCTTC. This gives the protein CSAVEGLAGGPLWNEQFF.

This clonotype was found many times. The CDR3 sequence is CASSQDTGVAKNIQYF. The CDR3 DNA follows: TGCGCCAGCAGCCAAGATACCGGAGTAGCCAAAAACATTCAGTACTTC. This chain connects TRBV4-3 to TRBJ2-4; D gene uncertain. The V gene's germline CDR1 is LGHNA and CDR2 YSLEER. There are 16 residues in the CDR3. Trimming shortened V by 0 bases and J by 0 bases, and 9 bases separated the two germline ends.

The chain is built from TRBV7-9 and TRBJ2-7; 9 bases agree with TRBD1. Germline assignment: CDR1 SEHNR and CDR2 FQNEAQ (reference sequence). This CDR3 has 13 residues. Trimming removed 5 bases from V and 5 bases from J; junction bases left unmatched: 4. CDR3 sequence (DNA): TGTGCCAGCAGCCCGGGACAGGGCAACGAGCAGTACTTC. Protein product: CASSPGQGNEQYF.

In its sample, this clonotype was seen many times. CDR3 bases: TGTGCCAGCAGTACGGACAGCGACTTCTCTGGAAACACCATATATTTT. The encoded protein is CASSTDSDFSGNTIYF. The chain combines TRBV6-2 or TRBV6-3 with TRBJ1-3; D perhaps matches TRBD1 (6 bases). V lost 5 bases, J lost 0 bases, and 14 bases lay in between. This CDR3 comprises 16 residues. Germline assignment: CDR1 MNHEY and CDR2 SVGEGT.

At least ten counts were recorded for this clonotype. The V gene is TRBV3-1, the J gene TRBJ2-1; no definite D call. V lost 1 base to trimming and J lost 7 bases, with 5 bases between them. In germline, CDR1 is LGHDT, CDR2 YNNKEL (reference sequence). CDR3 length: 12 amino acids. In DNA form, the CDR3 reads TGTGCCAGCAGCCAAGTAGGGAATGAGCAGTTCTTC. As protein: CASSQVGNEQFF.

This clonotype was observed a handful of times. This chain joins TRBV6-5 and TRBJ2-5; tentatively, D is TRBD1 or TRBD2 (5 bases each). The CDR3 length is 14 residues. V was pared by 6 bases and J by 5 bases, with 16 bases between. CDR1 is MNHEY, CDR2 SVGAGI, per germline. CDR3 residues: CASSYGTNEETQYF. The CDR3 region has the DNA TGTGCCAGCAGCTACGGGACGAACGAGGAGACCCAGTACTTC.

This clonotype was recorded many times. The rearrangement links TRBV7-9 to TRBJ2-7; no definite D call. V lost 6 bases and J lost 5, with 14 bases in between. The CDR3 consists of 13 residues. CDR1 and CDR2 (germline): SEHNR, FQNEAQ (reference sequence). CDR3 residues: CASRGPPGHEQYF. CDR3 nucleotides: TGTGCCAGCAGAGGGCCGCCCGGGCACGAGCAGTACTTC.

The chain carries TRBV30 and TRBJ1-1; no reliable D call. CDR1 and CDR2 from the germline V gene are GTSNPN and SVGIG (reference sequence). Between the trimmed V and J ends, which lost 2 bases and 1 base, there was a span of 8 bases. The CDR3 consists of 13 residues. CDR3 nucleotide sequence: TGTGCCTGGAGTCCCTTCCAGAACACTGAAGCTTTCTTT. This translates into CAWSPFQNTEAFF.

This clonotype occurred many times. The gene calls are TRBV5-1 and TRBJ2-5; 7 positions match TRBD1. This CDR3 spans 17 amino acids. V was pared by 0 bases and J by 5 bases, with 13 bases of the junction left unmatched. CDR1 is SGHRS, CDR2 YFSETQ, per germline. The CDR3 DNA follows: TGCGCCAGCAGCTTGGCCCCCCTTACAGGGGTATCGGAGACCCAGTACTTC. Amino acids: CASSLAPLTGVSETQYF.

This clonotype was detected ten times or more. The chain employs TRBV7-9 and TRBJ1-2; D gene uncertain. The CDR3 spans 10 residues. Germline CDR1 SEHNR, CDR2 FQNEAQ (reference sequence). With 4 bases removed from V and 8 bases from J, the gap between germline ends came to 5 bases. This CDR3 reads CASSSLGYTF. The CDR3 DNA is TGTGCCAGCAGCTCACTAGGCTACACCTTC.

This clonotype has a count of ten or more. J is TRBJ1-1 and V is TRBV29-1; D might be TRBD1 (6 bases). The germline V gene has CDR1 SQVTM and CDR2 ANQGSEA. The CDR3 spans 12 residues. Trimming shortened V by 2 bases and J by 5 bases, and 9 bases separated the two germline ends. The CDR3 protein is CSVEIGGTEAFF. The CDR3, as DNA: TGCAGCGTTGAAATAGGGGGGACTGAAGCTTTCTTT.

This clonotype was seen repeatedly, ten times or more. The V call is TRBV7-8, the J call TRBJ1-6, with 8 bases fitting TRBD1. The CDR3 runs 15 residues. V lost 0 bases to trimming and J lost 8 bases; unmatched junction nucleotides: 3. Germline assignment: CDR1 SGHVS and CDR2 FQNEAQ. CDR3: CASSLAGQGYSPLHF. CDR3 coding DNA: TGTGCCAGCAGCTTAGCAGGACAGGGCTATTCACCCCTCCACTTT.

This clonotype occurred many times. The chain uses TRBV12-3 or TRBV12-4 and TRBJ2-1; 7 bases are a match to TRBD2. The CDR3 totals 14 residues. V shed 3 bases, J shed 5 bases, and the junction held 4 bases outside the gene matches. In DNA, the CDR3 is TGTGCCAGCAGTTTTAGCGGGTTGCACAATGAGCAGTTCTTC. It is translated as CASSFSGLHNEQFF.

The sample holds many counts of this clonotype. The V and J genes are TRBV6-5 and TRBJ2-1; 7 bases line up with TRBD1. Germline CDR1 is MNHEY and CDR2 is SVGAGI. V dropped 5 bases and J dropped 6; count of bases not matched to a gene: 4. The CDR3 sequence is 13 residues long. The CDR3 protein is CASSPQGPNEQFF. The CDR3 bases are TGTGCCAGCAGTCCACAGGGGCCCAATGAGCAGTTCTTC.

This clonotype was picked up a small number of times. This is likely a read error, given that the CDR3 carries no conserved phenylalanine or tryptophan at its end. The rearrangement uses TRBV20-1 and TRBJ1-2, with a weak D call TRBD1 (6 bases). Germline V gene lookup returns CDR1 DFQATT and CDR2 SNEGSKA (reference sequence). The CDR3 is made up of 13 amino acids. V was trimmed by 3 bases and J by 8 bases, leaving 16 bases between them. The CDR3 nucleotides read TGCAGTGCTAGGCGGGACATTAGTTGGGGCTACACCTAC. Translated: CSARRDISWGYTY.

This clonotype was recorded at least ten times. The chain uses TRBV6-5 and TRBJ1-3, with D perhaps TRBD1 (5 bases). The germline gives CDR1 MNHEY, CDR2 SVGAGI. V was trimmed by 2 bases and J by 0 bases, leaving 8 bases between them. The CDR3 totals 15 residues. The DNA of the CDR3 is TGTGCCAGCAGTTACCTGGGGGGCTCTGGAAACACCATATATTTT. It yields the protein CASSYLGGSGNTIYF.

As DNA, the CDR3 is TGCAGTGCTAGAGGCCCCCTACTGAGTTTCTGGTCCTACGAGCAGTACTTC. Protein: CSARGPLLSFWSYEQYF. The V and J genes are TRBV20-1 and TRBJ2-7; D remains ambiguous. The germline gives CDR1 DFQATT, CDR2 SNEGSKA (reference sequence). The CDR3 runs to 17 residues. V shed 1 base and J shed 1 base, with 20 bases lying between them.

This clonotype was observed many times. V usage is TRBV28 and J usage is TRBJ2-1, with 10 bases that match TRBD1. The germline V gene has CDR1 MDHEN and CDR2 SYDVKM. J lost 2 bases, V lost 6 bases, and 7 bases had no gene match. The CDR3 spans 16 residues. The CDR3 reads CASSLLGTGAYNEQFF. DNA for the CDR3: TGTGCCAGCAGCCTGCTCGGGACAGGGGCCTACAATGAGCAGTTCTTC. Supplemented by reference TRBV28 and TRBJ2-1, the full variable domain reads DVKVTQSSRYLVKRTGEKVFLECVQDMDHENMFWYRQDPGLGLRLIYFSYDVKMKEKGDIPEGYSVSREKKERFSLILESASTNQTSMYLCASSLLGTGAYNEQFFGPGTRLTVL.

This clonotype was counted at least ten times. The chain carries TRBV11-1 and TRBJ2-2, with D perhaps TRBD1 or TRBD2 (6 bases each). V was pared by 5 bases and J by 6 bases, with 16 bases between. Germline-derived CDR1 and CDR2 are SGHAT and FQDESV (reference sequence). This CDR3 has 15 residues. The CDR3 loop reads CASSPLRRGAGELFF. For the CDR3, the DNA is TGTGCCAGCAGCCCCCTACGTAGGGGGGCCGGGGAGCTGTTTTTT.

In its sample, this clonotype was seen many times. The chain employs TRBV4-3 and TRBJ2-2; no clear D gene. Trimming removed 4 bases from V and 6 bases from J, with 9 bases in between. The CDR3 runs 13 residues. CDR1 LGHNA and CDR2 YSLEER come from the germline V gene. In DNA, the CDR3 is TGCGCCAGCAGCCCTACGGTACCCGGGGAGCTGTTTTTT. Translation gives CASSPTVPGELFF.